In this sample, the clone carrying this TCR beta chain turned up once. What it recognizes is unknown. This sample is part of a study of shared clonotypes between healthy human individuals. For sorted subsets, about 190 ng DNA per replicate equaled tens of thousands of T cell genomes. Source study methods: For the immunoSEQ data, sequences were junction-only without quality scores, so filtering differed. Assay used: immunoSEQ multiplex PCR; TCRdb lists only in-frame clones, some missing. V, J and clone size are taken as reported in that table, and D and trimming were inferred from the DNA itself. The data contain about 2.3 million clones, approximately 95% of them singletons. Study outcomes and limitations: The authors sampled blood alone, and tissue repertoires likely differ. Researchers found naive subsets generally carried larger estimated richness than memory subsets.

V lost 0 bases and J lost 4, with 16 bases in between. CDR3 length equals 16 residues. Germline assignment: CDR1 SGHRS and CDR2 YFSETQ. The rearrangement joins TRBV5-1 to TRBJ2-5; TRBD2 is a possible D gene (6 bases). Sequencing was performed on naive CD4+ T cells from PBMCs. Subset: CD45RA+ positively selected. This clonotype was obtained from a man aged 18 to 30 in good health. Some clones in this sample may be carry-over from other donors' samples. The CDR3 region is CASSLASVGGVETQYF. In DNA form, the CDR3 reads TGCGCCAGCAGCTTGGCTAGCGTCGGCGGAGTAGAGACCCAGTACTTC.